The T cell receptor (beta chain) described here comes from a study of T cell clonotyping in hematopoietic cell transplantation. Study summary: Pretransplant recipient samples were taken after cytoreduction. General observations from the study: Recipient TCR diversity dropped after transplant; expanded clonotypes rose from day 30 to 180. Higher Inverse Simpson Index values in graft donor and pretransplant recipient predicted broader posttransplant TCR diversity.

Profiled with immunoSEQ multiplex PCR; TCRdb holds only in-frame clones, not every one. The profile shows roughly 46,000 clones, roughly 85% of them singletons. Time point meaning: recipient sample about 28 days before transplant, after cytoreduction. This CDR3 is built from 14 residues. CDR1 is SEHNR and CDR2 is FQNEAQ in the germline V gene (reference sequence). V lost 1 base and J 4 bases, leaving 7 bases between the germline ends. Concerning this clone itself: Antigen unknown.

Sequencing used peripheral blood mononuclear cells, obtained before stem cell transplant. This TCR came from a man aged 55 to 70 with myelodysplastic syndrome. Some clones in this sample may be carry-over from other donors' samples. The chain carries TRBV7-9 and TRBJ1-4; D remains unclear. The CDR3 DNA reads TGTGCCAGCAGCTTAGATGGAGTTAATGAAAAACTGTTTTTT. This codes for CASSLDGVNEKLFF. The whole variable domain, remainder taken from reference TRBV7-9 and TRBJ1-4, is DTGVSQNPRHKITKRGQNVTFRCDPISEHNRLYWYRQTLGQGPEFLTYFQNEAQLEKSRLLSDRFSAERPKGSFSTLEIQRTEQGDSAMYLCASSLDGVNEKLFFGSGTQLSVL.